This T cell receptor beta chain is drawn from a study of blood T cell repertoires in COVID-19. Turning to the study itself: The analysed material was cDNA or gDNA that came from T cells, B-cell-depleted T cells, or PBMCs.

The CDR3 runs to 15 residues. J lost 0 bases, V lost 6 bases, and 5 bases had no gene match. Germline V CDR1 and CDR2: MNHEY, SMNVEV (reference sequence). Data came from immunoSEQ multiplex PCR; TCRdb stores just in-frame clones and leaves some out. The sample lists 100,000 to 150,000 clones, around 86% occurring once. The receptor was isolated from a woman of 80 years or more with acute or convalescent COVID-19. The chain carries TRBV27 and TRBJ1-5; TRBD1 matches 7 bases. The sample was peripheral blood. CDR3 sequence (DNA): TGTGCCAGCAGGCCGAACAGGGGTAGCAATCAGCCCCAGCATTTT. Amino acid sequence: CASRPNRGSNQPQHF.